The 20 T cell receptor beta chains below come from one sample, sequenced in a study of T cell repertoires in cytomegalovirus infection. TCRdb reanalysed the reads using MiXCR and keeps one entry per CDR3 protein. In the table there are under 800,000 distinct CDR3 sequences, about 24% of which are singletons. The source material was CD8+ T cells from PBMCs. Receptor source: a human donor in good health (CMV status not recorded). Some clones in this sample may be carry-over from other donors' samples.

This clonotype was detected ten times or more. This chain's CDR3 is CASSLTGDEQFF. In DNA, the CDR3 is TGTGCCAGCAGCTTAACGGGAGATGAGCAGTTCTTC. This rearrangement joins TRBV11-2 to TRBJ2-1; D may be TRBD2 (6 bases). Germline V lookup: CDR1 SGHAT, CDR2 FQNNGV. Trimming left V 2 bases short and J 8 bases short, with 7 bases between. This CDR3 contains 12 residues.

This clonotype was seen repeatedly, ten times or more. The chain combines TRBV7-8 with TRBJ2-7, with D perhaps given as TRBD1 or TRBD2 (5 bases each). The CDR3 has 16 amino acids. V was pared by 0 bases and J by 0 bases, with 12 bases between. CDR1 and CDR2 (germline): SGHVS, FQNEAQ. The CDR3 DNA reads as TGTGCCAGCAGCTTAGCGGGACCGTCCGGCTCCTACGAGCAGTACTTC. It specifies CASSLAGPSGSYEQYF.

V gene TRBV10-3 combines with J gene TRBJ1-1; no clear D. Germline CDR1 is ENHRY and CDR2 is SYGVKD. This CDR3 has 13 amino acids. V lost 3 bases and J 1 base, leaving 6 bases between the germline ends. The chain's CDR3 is CAISEARNTEAFF. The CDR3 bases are TGTGCCATCAGTGAAGCACGGAACACTGAAGCTTTCTTT.

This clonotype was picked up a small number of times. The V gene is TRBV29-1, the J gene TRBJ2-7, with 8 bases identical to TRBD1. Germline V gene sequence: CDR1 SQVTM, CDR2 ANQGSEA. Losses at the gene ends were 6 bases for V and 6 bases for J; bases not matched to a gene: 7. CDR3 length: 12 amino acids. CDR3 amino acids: CSVIGQGLEQYV. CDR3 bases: TGCAGCGTGATCGGACAGGGTCTCGAGCAGTACGTC.

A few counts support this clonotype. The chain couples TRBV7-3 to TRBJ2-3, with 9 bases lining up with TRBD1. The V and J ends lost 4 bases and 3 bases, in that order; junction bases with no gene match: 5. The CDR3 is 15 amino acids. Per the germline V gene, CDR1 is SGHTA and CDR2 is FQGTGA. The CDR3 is CASSSPGTGTDTQYF. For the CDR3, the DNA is TGTGCCAGCAGCTCTCCCGGGACAGGGACAGATACGCAGTATTTT. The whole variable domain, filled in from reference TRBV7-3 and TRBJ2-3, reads GAGVSQTPSNKVTEKGKYVELRCDPISGHTALYWYRQSLGQGPEFLIYFQGTGAADDSGLPNDRFFAVRPEGSVSTLKIQRTERGDSAVYLCASSSPGTGTDTQYFGPGTRLTVL.

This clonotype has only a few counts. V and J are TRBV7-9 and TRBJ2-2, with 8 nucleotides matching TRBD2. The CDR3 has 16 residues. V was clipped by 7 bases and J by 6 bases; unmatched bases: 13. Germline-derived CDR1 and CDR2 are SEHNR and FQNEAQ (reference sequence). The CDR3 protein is CASTQPGTSSAGELFF. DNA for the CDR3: TGTGCCAGCACCCAACCCGGGACTAGTAGCGCCGGGGAGCTGTTTTTT.

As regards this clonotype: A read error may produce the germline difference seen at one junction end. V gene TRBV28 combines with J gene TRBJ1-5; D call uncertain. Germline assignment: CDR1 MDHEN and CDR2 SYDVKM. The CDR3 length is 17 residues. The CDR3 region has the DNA TGTGCCAGCAGCGACGACGGGAGGATCTATAGCGATCAGCCCCAGCATTTT. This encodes CASSDDGRIYSDQPQHF.

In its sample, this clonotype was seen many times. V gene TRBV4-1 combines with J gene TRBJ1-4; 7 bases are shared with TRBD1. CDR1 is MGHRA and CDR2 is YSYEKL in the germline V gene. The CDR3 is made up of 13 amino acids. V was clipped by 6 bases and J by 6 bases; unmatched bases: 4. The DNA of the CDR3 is TGCGCCAGCAGGGACAGGCGGGATGAAAAACTGTTTTTT. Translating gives CASRDRRDEKLFF.

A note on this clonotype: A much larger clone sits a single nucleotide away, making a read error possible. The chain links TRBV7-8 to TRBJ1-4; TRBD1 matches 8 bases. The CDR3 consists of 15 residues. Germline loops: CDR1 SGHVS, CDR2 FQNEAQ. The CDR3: CASSIADRGFEKLFF. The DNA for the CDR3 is TGTGCCAGCAGCATAGCCGACAGGGGTTTTGAAAAACTGTTTTTT.

DNA of the CDR3: TGTGCCAGCACAAGGGGGCAGGAAACGAACACTGAAGCTTTCTTT. Protein: CASTRGQETNTEAFF. The chain couples TRBV2 to TRBJ1-1; 7 bases are shared with TRBD1. Germline V gene data show CDR1 as SNHLY and CDR2 as FYNNEI. The CDR3 sequence is 15 residues long. V was pared by 7 bases and J by 1 base, with 9 bases of the junction left unmatched.

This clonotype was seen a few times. CDR3: CASQDNEQFF. The CDR3 DNA follows: TGTGCCAGCCAAGACAATGAGCAGTTCTTC. This rearrangement joins TRBV12-3 or TRBV12-4 to TRBJ2-1; D gene ambiguous. Trimming cost V 8 bases and J 5 bases, with 4 bases left between them. CDR3 length equals 10 residues.

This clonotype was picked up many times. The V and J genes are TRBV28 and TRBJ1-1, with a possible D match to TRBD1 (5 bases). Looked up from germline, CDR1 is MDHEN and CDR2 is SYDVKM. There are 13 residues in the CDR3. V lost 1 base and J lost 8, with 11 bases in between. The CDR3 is CASSLFPGTEAFF. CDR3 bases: TGTGCCAGCAGTTTATTTCCAGGGACCGAAGCTTTCTTT.

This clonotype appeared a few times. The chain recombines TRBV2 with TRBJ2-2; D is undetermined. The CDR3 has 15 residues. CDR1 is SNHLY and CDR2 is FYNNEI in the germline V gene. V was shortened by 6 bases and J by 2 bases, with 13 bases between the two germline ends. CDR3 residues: CASSPGRVNTGELFF. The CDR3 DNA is TGTGCCAGCAGCCCTGGACGGGTAAACACCGGGGAGCTGTTTTTT.

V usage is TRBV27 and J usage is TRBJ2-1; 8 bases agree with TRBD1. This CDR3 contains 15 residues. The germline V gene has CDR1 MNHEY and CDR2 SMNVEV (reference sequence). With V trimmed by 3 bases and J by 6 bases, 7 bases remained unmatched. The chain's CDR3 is CASSFDRGQGNEQFF. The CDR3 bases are TGTGCCAGCAGTTTCGACAGGGGTCAAGGCAATGAGCAGTTCTTC.

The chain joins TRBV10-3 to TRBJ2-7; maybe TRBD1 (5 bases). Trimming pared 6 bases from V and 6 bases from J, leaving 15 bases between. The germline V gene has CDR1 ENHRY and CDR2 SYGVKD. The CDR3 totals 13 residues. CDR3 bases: TGTGCCATCAGAGCCGGGCCGCAGGGCGAGCAGTACGTC. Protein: CAIRAGPQGEQYV.

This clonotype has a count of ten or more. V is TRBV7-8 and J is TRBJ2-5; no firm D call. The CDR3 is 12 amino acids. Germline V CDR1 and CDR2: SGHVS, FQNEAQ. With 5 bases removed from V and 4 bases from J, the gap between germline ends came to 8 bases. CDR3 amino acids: CASSPLVETQYF. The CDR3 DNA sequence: TGTGCCAGCAGCCCTTTGGTAGAGACCCAGTACTTC.

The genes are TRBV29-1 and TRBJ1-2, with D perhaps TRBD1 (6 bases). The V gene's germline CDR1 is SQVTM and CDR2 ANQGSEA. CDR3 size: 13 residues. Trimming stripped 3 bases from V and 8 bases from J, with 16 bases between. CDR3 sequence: CSVESRGARGYTF. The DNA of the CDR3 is TGCAGCGTTGAGAGCAGGGGCGCGAGAGGCTACACCTTC.

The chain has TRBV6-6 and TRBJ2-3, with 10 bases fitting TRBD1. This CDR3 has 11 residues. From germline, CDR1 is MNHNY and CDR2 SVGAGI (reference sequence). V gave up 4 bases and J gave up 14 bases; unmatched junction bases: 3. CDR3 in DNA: TGTGCCAGCAGTTGGGGACAGGGGATGTATTTT. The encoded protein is CASSWGQGMYF.

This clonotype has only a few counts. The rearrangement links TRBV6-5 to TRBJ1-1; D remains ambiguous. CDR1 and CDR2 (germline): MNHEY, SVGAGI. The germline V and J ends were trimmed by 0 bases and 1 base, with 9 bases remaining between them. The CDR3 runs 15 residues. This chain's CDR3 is CASSYSAVTNTEAFF. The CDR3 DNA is TGTGCCAGCAGTTACTCGGCAGTGACGAACACTGAAGCTTTCTTT.

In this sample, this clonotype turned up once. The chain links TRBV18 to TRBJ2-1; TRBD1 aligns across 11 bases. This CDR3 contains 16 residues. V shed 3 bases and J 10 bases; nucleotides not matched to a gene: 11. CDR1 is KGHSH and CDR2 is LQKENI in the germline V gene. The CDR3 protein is CASSPPSGQGAKEQFF. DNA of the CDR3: TGTGCCAGCTCACCTCCCTCTGGACAGGGGGCTAAGGAGCAGTTCTTC.